This is a list of T cell receptor beta chains from one sample in a study of blood T cell repertoires in COVID-19. Clones were read by immunoSEQ multiplex PCR, and TCRdb kept only the in-frame ones, dropping some. Of roughly 300,000 clones listed, approximately 83% were seen once; the top ten hold approximately 4.4%. The sample comprised PBMCs or T cells enriched from blood (not recorded which). The receptors here all came from a woman aged 35 to 49 with acute COVID-19. Each CDR3 is given with its conserved first and last residue. The D gene is left open where the match is weak. Where a row states a size, it is once, few, many or the class of an expanded clone; other rows omit it.

abundance,j_gene,d_gene,v_gene,CDR3nt,CDR3aa
.,TRBJ1-1,TRBD1,TRBV9,TGTGCCAGCAGCCTGGGACAGGGACACACTGAAGCTTTCTTT,CASSLGQGHTEAFF
.,TRBJ2-5,.,TRBV12-3/TRBV12-4,TGTGCCAGCAGTTTAGTCGCGAAAGAGACCCAGTACTTC,CASSLVAKETQYF
few,TRBJ2-7,TRBD1,TRBV23-1,TGCGCCAGCAGTCAACCGGACAGGGAGGAGTACTTC,CASSQPDREEYF
.,TRBJ2-7,.,TRBV28,TGTGCCAGCGGCATCAGTACCTACGAGCAGTACTTC,CASGISTYEQYF
.,TRBJ2-1,TRBD1,TRBV5-4,TGTGCCAGCAGTCCGCGGCAGGGGGACAATGAGCAGTTCTTC,CASSPRQGDNEQFF
.,TRBJ2-2,TRBD1,TRBV4-3,TGCGCCAGCAGCCAGGGGACAGGGGGGACCGGGGAGCTGTTTTTT,CASSQGTGGTGELFF
.,TRBJ1-2,TRBD1,TRBV19,TGTGCCAGTAGCCCGGGACAGGGGGCTTCGAACTATGGCTACACCTTC,CASSPGQGASNYGYTF
.,TRBJ2-3,.,TRBV7-6,TGTGCCAGCAGTTCAACCGGGACTGGCCTTTATACGCAGTATTTT,CASSSTGTGLYTQYF
.,TRBJ1-2,.,TRBV25-1,TGTGCCAGCGGGGCCAGGGGTTTAGGCGGTGGCTACACCTTC,CASGARGLGGGYTF
once,TRBJ2-5,.,TRBV11-2,TGTGCCAGCAGCCTTAGGTCGACAGCCCAAGAGACCCAGTACTTC,CASSLRSTAQETQYF